Following are 3 T cell receptor beta chains from one sample sequenced in a study of OX40 agonist ivuxolimab in advanced cancers. This table comes from immunoSEQ multiplex PCR, and its TCRdb copy is limited to in-frame clones, with some not included. The repertoire consists of about 66,000 clones, with 75% to 90% occurring once and the leading ten covering roughly 13%. The sequencing here drew on CD4+ or CD8+ T cells sorted from blood, taken in a trial of the OX40 agonist ivuxolimab. These receptors were obtained from an adult with an advanced solid tumor such as melanoma, head and neck, liver or kidney cancer.

The chain carries TRBV27 and TRBJ2-3; 13 bases are a match to TRBD2. The CDR3 runs to 18 residues. The trim removed 6 bases at V and 2 bases at J, leaving 11 bases unmatched. Germline V gene sequence: CDR1 MNHEY, CDR2 SMNVEV (reference sequence). CDR3 coding DNA: TGTGCCAGCAGAGATGATTACGGGACTAGCGGGAACACAGATACGCAGTATTTT. Translation: CASRDDYGTSGNTDTQYF.

The chain employs TRBV29-1 and TRBJ2-7; perhaps TRBD1 as D (6 bases). The ends were cut back, 2 bases at V and 0 bases at J, with 14 bases in the middle. The germline V gene has CDR1 SQVTM and CDR2 ANQGSEA. The CDR3 contains 15 residues. The CDR3 region has the DNA TGCAGCGTTGAAATGGGGGCCTTTTCCTCCTACGAGCAGTACTTC. Protein product: CSVEMGAFSSYEQYF.

The V and J genes are TRBV19 and TRBJ2-7, with a tentative D call TRBD1 (5 bases). CDR1 LNHDA and CDR2 SQIVND come from the germline V gene (reference sequence). CDR3 length: 14 residues. Trimming took off 1 base at V and 0 bases at J, with 7 bases between the two ends. CDR3 nucleotide sequence: TGTGCCAGTAGTATAGGGGGCAGCTCCTACGAGCAGTACTTC. Translating gives CASSIGGSSYEQYF.